Presented here are 9 T cell receptor beta chains from one specimen sequenced in a study of early T cells in non-severe SARS-CoV-2 infection (dated by TCRdb to the early 2020s). The library was built by means of 5' RACE. TCRdb lists the instrument as NextSeq 500. The public sequencing data were trimmed at Q25 with fastp and processed into clonotypes with MiXCR by TCRdb, which kept only in-frame beta chains. For every CDR3 protein sequence, its rows merge into one entry that carries the most common genes and DNA. The sample table shows about 71,000 distinct CDR3 sequences, and roughly an eighth are seen once. The leading ten clones occupy more than 12% of the sample. The sequenced material came from whole blood. The receptors come from an adult who was a healthcare worker with PCR-confirmed SARS-CoV-2 infection or an uninfected control (not recorded which).

This chain joins TRBV7-6 and TRBJ2-5; 14 bases map to TRBD2. J was trimmed by 0 bases and V by 4 bases; bases with no gene match: 10. CDR1 is SGHVS and CDR2 is FNYEAQ in the germline V gene. CDR3 size: 19 residues. For the CDR3, the DNA is TGTGCCAGCAGCTATCCCGGGACTAGCGGGGGCCTGTACCAAGAGACCCAGTACTTC. Amino acid sequence: CASSYPGTSGGLYQETQYF.

This clonotype was picked up a small number of times. V and J are TRBV29-1 and TRBJ1-1; no reliable D call. The CDR3 is 8 residues long. V was clipped by 7 bases and J by 6 bases, with 3 bases between them. The germline V gene encodes CDR1 SQVTM and CDR2 ANQGSEA. The CDR3 spells CSAPEAFF. Written as DNA, the CDR3 is TGCAGCGCCCCTGAAGCTTTCTTT.

The rearrangement links TRBV29-1 to TRBJ1-2, with D tentatively TRBD1 (5 bases). V was trimmed by 8 bases and J by 3 bases, leaving 19 bases between them. The CDR3 extends over 14 amino acids. From germline, CDR1 is SQVTM and CDR2 ANQGSEA. The CDR3, as DNA: TGCAGCTTGTTAAAGGGACCAGAAGACTATGGCTACACCTTC. Encoded protein: CSLLKGPEDYGYTF.

This clonotype was picked up a small number of times. The rearrangement links TRBV6-1 to TRBJ2-1, with unresolved D. The germline V and J ends were trimmed by 6 bases and 4 bases, with 1 base remaining between them. CDR3 length: 10 amino acids. Germline-derived CDR1 and CDR2 are MNHNS and SASEGT. This CDR3 reads CASRYNEQFF. The CDR3 DNA follows: TGTGCCAGCAGGTACAATGAGCAGTTCTTC.

This chain joins TRBV27 and TRBJ1-4; D is uncertain. The CDR3 has 16 residues. The V and J ends lost 2 bases and 3 bases respectively, with 13 bases between them. Germline CDR1 reads MNHEY; CDR2 reads SMNVEV (reference sequence). In DNA form, the CDR3 reads TGTGCCAGCAGTTTAAAGCCTCTGGGAGCTAATGAAAAACTGTTTTTT. Amino acid sequence: CASSLKPLGANEKLFF.

This clonotype was picked up many times. The V call is TRBV4-3, the J call TRBJ1-3; D call uncertain. In germline, CDR1 is LGHNA, CDR2 YSLEER. CDR3 length: 15 residues. V shed 0 bases and J shed 4 bases, with 10 bases lying between them. The CDR3 reads CASSQDTVIGNTIYF. The CDR3 DNA reads as TGCGCCAGCAGCCAAGACACAGTAATCGGAAACACCATATATTTT.

This chain links TRBV29-1 with TRBJ2-4; tentatively, D is TRBD1 (6 bases). The CDR3 runs 13 residues. Trimming stripped 6 bases from V and 1 base from J, with 10 bases between. The V gene's germline CDR1 is SQVTM and CDR2 ANQGSEA. CDR3 sequence (DNA): TGCAGCGTCACGGACAGTGCCAAAAACATTCAGTACTTC. Amino acid sequence: CSVTDSAKNIQYF.

The rearrangement links TRBV7-2 to TRBJ2-3; D uncertain. This CDR3 contains 13 residues. The V gene's germline CDR1 is SGHTA and CDR2 FQGNSA. The germline V and J ends were trimmed by 3 bases and 5 bases, with 9 bases remaining between them. The CDR3 DNA is TGTGCCAGCAGCTTGGTTTCCGTAGATACGCAGTATTTT. Translation: CASSLVSVDTQYF.

Turning to this clonotype: No DNA is shown, since the ends of the CDR3 on it are uncertain; the CDR3 is the one TCRdb lists. The chain is built from TRBV14 and TRBJ2-1. The germline V gene encodes CDR1 SGHDN and CDR2 FVKESK. Ends included, the CDR3 has 14 residues. The CDR3 spells CASSQVGIGSGPFF.